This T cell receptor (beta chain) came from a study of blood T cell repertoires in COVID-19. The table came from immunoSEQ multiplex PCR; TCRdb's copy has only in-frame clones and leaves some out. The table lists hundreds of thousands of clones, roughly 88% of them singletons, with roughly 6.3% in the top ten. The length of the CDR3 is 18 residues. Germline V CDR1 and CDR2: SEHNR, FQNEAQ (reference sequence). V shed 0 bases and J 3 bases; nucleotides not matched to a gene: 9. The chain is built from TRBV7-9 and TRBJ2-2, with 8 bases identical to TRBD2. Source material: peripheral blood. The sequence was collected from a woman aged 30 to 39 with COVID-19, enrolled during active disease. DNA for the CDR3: TGTGCCAGCAGCTTAGCTCAACCAGGACTAGCACACACCGGGGAGCTGTTTTTT. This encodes CASSLAQPGLAHTGELFF.